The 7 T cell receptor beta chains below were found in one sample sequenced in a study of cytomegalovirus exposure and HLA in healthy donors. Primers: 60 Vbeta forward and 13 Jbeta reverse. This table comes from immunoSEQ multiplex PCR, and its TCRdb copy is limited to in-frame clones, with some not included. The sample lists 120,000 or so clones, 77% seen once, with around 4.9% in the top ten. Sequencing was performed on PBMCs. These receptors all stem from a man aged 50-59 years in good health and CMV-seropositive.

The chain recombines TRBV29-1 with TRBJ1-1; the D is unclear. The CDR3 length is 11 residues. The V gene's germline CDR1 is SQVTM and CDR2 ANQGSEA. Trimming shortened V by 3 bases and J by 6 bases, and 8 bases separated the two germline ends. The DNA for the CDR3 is TGCAGCGTTGATTATGGCCCTGAAGCTTTCTTT. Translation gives CSVDYGPEAFF.

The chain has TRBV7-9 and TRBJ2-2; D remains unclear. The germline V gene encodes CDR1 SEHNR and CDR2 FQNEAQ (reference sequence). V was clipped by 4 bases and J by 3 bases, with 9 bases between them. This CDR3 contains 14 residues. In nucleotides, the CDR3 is TGTGCCAGCAGCTCGTGGGCTGACACCGGGGAGCTGTTTTTT. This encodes CASSSWADTGELFF.

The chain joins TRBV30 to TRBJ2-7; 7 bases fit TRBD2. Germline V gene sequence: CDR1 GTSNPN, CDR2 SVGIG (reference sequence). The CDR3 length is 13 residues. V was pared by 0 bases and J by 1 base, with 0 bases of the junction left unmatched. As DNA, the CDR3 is TGTGCCTGGAGTGTAGCGGGATCCTACGAGCAGTACTTC. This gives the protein CAWSVAGSYEQYF.

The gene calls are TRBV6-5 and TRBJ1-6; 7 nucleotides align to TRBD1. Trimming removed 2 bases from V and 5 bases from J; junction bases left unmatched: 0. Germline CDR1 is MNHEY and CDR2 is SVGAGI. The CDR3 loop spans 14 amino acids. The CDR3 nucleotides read TGTGCCAGCAGTTACGGGACAGATAATTCACCCCTCCACTTT. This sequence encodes CASSYGTDNSPLHF.

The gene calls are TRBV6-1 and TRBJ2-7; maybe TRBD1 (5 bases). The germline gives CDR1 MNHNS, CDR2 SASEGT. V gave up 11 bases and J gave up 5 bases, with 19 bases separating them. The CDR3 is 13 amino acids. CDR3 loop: CALVGRVPHEQYF. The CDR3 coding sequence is TGTGCCTTAGTGGGCAGGGTACCCCACGAGCAGTACTTC.

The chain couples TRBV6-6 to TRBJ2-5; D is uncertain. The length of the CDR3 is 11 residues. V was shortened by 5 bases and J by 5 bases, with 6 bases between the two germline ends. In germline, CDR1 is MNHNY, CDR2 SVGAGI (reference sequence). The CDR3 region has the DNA TGTGCCAGCAGTGAGAGCGAGACCCAGTACTTC. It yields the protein CASSESETQYF.

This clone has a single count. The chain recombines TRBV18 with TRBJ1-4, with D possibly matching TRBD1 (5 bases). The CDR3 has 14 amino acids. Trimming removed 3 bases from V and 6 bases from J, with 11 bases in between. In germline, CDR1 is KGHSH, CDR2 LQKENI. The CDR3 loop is CASSPQGRDEKLFF. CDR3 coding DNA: TGTGCCAGCTCACCCCAGGGAAGGGATGAAAAACTGTTTTTT.